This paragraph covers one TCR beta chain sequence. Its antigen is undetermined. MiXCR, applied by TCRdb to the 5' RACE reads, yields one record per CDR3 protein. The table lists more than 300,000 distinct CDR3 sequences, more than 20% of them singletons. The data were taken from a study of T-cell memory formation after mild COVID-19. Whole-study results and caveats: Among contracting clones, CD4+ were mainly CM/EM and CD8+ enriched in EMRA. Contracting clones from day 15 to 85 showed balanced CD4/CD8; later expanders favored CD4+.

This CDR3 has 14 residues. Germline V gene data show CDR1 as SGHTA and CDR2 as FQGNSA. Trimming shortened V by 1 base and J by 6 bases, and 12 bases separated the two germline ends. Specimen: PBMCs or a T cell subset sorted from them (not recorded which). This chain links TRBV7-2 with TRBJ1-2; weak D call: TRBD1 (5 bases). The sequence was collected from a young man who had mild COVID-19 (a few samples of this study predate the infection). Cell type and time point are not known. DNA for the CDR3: TGTGCCAGCAGCTTAGGACAGTCAATCGATGGCTACACCTTC. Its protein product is CASSLGQSIDGYTF. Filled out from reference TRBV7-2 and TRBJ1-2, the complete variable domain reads GAGVSQSPSNKVTEKGKDVELRCDPISGHTALYWYRQSLGQGLEFLIYFQGNSAPDKSGLPSDRFSAERTGGSVSTLTIQRTQQEDSAVYLCASSLGQSIDGYTFGSGTRLTVV.